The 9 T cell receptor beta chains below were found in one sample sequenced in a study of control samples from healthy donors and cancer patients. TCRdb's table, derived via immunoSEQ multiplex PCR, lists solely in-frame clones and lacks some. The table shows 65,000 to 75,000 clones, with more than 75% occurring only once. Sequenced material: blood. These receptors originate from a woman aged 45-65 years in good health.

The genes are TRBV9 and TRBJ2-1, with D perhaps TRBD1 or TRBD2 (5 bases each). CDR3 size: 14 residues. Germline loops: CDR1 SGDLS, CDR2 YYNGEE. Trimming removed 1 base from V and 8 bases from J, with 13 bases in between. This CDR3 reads CASSVRDQGHEQFF. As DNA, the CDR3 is TGTGCCAGCAGCGTAAGGGACCAGGGACATGAGCAGTTCTTC.

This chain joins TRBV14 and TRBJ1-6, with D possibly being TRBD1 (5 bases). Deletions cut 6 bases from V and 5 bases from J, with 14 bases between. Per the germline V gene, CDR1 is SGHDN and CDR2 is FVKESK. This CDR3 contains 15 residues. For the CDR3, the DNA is TGTGCCAGCAGACGCTCTGACAGTCATAATTCACCCCTCCACTTT. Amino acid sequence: CASRRSDSHNSPLHF.

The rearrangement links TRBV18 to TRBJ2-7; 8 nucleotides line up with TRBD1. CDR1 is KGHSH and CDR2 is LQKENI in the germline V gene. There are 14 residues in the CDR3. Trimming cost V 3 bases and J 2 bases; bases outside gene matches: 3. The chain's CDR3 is CASSPRDRTYEQYF. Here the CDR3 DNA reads TGTGCCAGCTCACCCCGGGACAGGACCTACGAGCAGTACTTC.

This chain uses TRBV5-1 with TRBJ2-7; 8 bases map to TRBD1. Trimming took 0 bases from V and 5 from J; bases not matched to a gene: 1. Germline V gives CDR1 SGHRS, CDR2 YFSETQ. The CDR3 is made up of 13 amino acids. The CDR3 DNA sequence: TGCGCCAGCAGCTTGGGGGACAGGAACGAGCAGTACTTC. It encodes CASSLGDRNEQYF. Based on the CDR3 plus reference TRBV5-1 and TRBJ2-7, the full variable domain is KAGVTQTPRYLIKTRGQQVTLSCSPISGHRSVSWYQQTPGQGLQFLFEYFSETQRNKGNFPGRFSGRQFSNSRSEMNVSTLELGDSALYLCASSLGDRNEQYFGPGTRLTVT.

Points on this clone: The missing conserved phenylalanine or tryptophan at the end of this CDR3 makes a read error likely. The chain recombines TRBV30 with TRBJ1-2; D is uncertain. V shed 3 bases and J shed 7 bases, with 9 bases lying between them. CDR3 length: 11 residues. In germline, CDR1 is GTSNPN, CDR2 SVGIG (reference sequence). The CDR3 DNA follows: TGTGCCTGGAGAAGTTATGCTGGCTACACCCTC. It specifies CAWRSYAGYTL.

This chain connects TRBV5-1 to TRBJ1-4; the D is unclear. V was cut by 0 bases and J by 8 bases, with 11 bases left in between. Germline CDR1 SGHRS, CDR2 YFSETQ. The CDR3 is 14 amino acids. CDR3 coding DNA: TGCGCCAGCAGCTTGGCCCCAGGAGACGAAAAACTGTTTTTT. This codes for CASSLAPGDEKLFF. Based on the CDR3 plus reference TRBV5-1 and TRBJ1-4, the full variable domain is KAGVTQTPRYLIKTRGQQVTLSCSPISGHRSVSWYQQTPGQGLQFLFEYFSETQRNKGNFPGRFSGRQFSNSRSEMNVSTLELGDSALYLCASSLAPGDEKLFFGSGTQLSVL.

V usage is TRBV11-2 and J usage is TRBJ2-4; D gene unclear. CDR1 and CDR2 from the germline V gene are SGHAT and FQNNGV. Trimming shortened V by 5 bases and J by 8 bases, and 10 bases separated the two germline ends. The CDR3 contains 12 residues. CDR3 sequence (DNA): TGTGCCAGCAGCGACGTCCGGGACATTCAGTACTTC. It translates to CASSDVRDIQYF.

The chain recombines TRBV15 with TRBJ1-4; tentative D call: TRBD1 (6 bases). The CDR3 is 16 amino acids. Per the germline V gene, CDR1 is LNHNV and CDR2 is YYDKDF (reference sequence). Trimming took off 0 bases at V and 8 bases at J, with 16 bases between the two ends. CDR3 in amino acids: CATSRDGGAGNEKLFF. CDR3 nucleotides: TGTGCCACCAGCAGAGATGGGGGGGCGGGTAACGAAAAACTGTTTTTT.

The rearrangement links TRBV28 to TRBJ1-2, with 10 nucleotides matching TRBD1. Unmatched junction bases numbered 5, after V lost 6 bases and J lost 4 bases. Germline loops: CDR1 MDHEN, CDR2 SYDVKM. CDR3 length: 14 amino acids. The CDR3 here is CASSSRDRGYGYTF. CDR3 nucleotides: TGTGCCAGCAGCTCCCGGGACAGGGGCTATGGCTACACCTTC.